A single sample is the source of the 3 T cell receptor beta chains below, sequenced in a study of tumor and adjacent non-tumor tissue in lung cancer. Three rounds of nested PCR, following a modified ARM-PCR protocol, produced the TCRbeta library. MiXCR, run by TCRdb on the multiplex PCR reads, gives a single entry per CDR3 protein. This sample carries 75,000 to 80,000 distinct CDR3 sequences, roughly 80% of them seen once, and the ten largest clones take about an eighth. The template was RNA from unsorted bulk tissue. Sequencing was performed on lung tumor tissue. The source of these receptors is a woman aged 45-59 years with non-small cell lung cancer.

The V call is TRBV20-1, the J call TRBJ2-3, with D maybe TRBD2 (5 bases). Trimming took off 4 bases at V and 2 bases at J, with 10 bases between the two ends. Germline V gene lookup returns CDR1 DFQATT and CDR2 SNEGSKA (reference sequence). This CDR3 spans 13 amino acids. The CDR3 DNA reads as TGCAGTGCTATGACTAATGACACAGATACGCAGTATTTT. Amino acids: CSAMTNDTDTQYF.

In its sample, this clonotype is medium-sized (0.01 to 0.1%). The CDR3 here is CASSLGLTRSSYNEQFF. DNA for the CDR3: TGTGCCAGCAGTTTAGGGCTAACTCGGAGCTCCTACAATGAGCAGTTCTTC. The rearrangement links TRBV12-3 or TRBV12-4 to TRBJ2-1; D unclear. The ends were cut back, 1 base at V and 0 bases at J, with 13 bases in the middle. The CDR3 runs to 17 residues.

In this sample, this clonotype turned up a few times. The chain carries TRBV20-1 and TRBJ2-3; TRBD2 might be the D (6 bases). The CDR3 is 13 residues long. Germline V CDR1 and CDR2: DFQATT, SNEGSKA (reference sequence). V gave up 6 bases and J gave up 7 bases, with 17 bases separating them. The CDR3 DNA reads TGCAGTGCGCGAGGCGGGGCGGTAAATACGCAGTATTTT. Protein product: CSARGGAVNTQYF.